This T cell receptor (beta chain) was recorded in a study of T cells after yellow fever vaccination. Study-wide points: Boosting was followed by the reappearance of most primary-vaccination clones (just under 97% CD4, 88% CD8). Although the secondary response was weaker, it peaked faster, at day 5 versus 15.

5'RACE template switching generated TCR cDNA, adding a universal primer site and UMIs. Using its own MiXCR run on the 5' RACE reads, TCRdb lists one record per CDR3 protein. This table holds about 320,000 distinct CDR3 sequences, around 11% found once. The sample holds a few counts of this clonotype. Its matching antigen is unknown. Germline V gives CDR1 SGHVS, CDR2 FNYEAQ. This CDR3 is 15 amino acids long. The V gene lost 2 bases and the J gene lost 3 bases, with 11 bases spanning the gap. The source was CD4+ T cells sorted from PBMCs, collected 45 days after the yellow fever booster vaccination. The clonotype was recovered from a man aged 18-30 years who received the YFV17D yellow fever vaccine. The V call is TRBV7-6, the J call TRBJ1-5; possibly TRBD1 for D (5 bases). As DNA, the CDR3 is TGTGCCAGCAGCTTAAGTTCAGGGCTCAATCAGCCCCAGCATTTT. It specifies CASSLSSGLNQPQHF. Full variable domain (outside the CDR3, taken from reference TRBV7-6 and TRBJ1-5): GAGVSQSPRYKVTKRGQDVALRCDPISGHVSLYWYRQALGQGPEFLTYFNYEAQQDKSGLPNDRFSAERPEGSISTLTIQRTEQRDSAMYRCASSLSSGLNQPQHFGDGTRLSIL.